The 23 T cell receptor beta chains presented below share a single source sample, sequenced in a study of blood T cell repertoires in COVID-19. The protocol was immunoSEQ multiplex PCR, while the TCRdb copy is restricted to in-frame clones and leaves out a portion. The sample has more than 400,000 clones; less than 95% are singletons. Material for sequencing was PBMCs or T cells enriched from blood (not recorded which). These TCRs come from a man aged 18 to 29 who had recovered from COVID-19.

The chain uses TRBV18 and TRBJ1-4; the D gene is possibly TRBD1 (5 bases). This CDR3 contains 16 residues. CDR1 and CDR2 (germline): KGHSH, LQKENI. The V gene lost 5 bases and the J gene lost 1 base, with 14 bases spanning the gap. The CDR3 DNA sequence: TGTGCCAGCTCATTCAGTTGGACACAAACTAATGAAAAACTGTTTTTT. This sequence encodes CASSFSWTQTNEKLFF.

The CDR3 here is CASSIGWGAGGTEAFF. CDR3 DNA sequence: TGTGCCAGTAGTATTGGATGGGGGGCGGGAGGCACTGAAGCTTTCTTT. The chain couples TRBV19 to TRBJ1-1; the D gene is possibly TRBD1 (6 bases). This CDR3 is built from 16 residues. With 3 bases removed from V and 4 bases from J, the gap between germline ends came to 18 bases. Germline CDR1 LNHDA, CDR2 SQIVND (reference sequence).

This clone appeared once. J is TRBJ1-4 and V is TRBV28; D not certain. From germline, CDR1 is MDHEN and CDR2 SYDVKM. Trimming cost V 3 bases and J 0 bases, with 14 bases left between them. CDR3 length: 17 amino acids. The CDR3 bases are TGTGCCAGCAGTTTTTCTCCCCTCAGGTCAACTAATGAAAAACTGTTTTTT. Protein sequence: CASSFSPLRSTNEKLFF. The entire variable domain, with the rest obtained from reference TRBV28 and TRBJ1-4, is as follows: DVKVTQSSRYLVKRTGEKVFLECVQDMDHENMFWYRQDPGLGLRLIYFSYDVKMKEKGDIPEGYSVSREKKERFSLILESASTNQTSMYLCASSFSPLRSTNEKLFFGSGTQLSVL.

The chain joins TRBV25-1 to TRBJ1-5, with a possible D match to TRBD1 (5 bases). CDR3 length: 12 residues. V gave up 7 bases and J gave up 10 bases, with 14 bases separating them. Germline CDR1 reads MGHDK; CDR2 reads SYGVNS. The CDR3 loop is CASKQGVGPQHF. DNA of the CDR3: TGTGCCAGCAAGCAAGGGGTCGGCCCCCAGCATTTT.

The CDR3 nucleotides are TGTGCCAGCAGCCATACCGGGACAAGCTCCAACGATGAAAAACTGTTTTTT. As protein: CASSHTGTSSNDEKLFF. The J gene is TRBJ1-4, the V gene TRBV4-2, with D tentatively TRBD1 (6 bases). This CDR3 is built from 17 residues. The V gene's germline CDR1 is LGHNA and CDR2 YNFKEQ. The ends were cut back, 3 bases at V and 6 bases at J, with 20 bases in the middle.

The V call is TRBV18, the J call TRBJ2-3, with D perhaps matching TRBD2 (5 bases). Germline values: CDR1 KGHSH, CDR2 LQKENI. The CDR3 sequence is 15 residues long. V was trimmed by 3 bases and J by 1 base, leaving 11 bases between them. This CDR3 reads CASSPISVCTDTQYF. CDR3 nucleotides: TGTGCCAGCTCACCTATTAGCGTATGCACAGATACGCAGTATTTT.

J is TRBJ2-3 and V is TRBV5-4, with a tentative D call TRBD1 (6 bases). Trimming removed 4 bases from V and 5 bases from J, with 14 bases in between. Germline V gene lookup returns CDR1 SGHNT and CDR2 YYREEE (reference sequence). The CDR3 sequence is 14 residues long. The CDR3 coding sequence is TGTGCCAGCAGCAAAGGGGGAGCAGAAGATACGCAGTATTTT. Protein sequence: CASSKGGAEDTQYF.

This rearrangement joins TRBV19 to TRBJ2-3; D might be TRBD2 (6 bases). The CDR3 is 15 amino acids. The ends were cut back, 7 bases at V and 0 bases at J, with 14 bases in the middle. Germline V gives CDR1 LNHDA, CDR2 SQIVND (reference sequence). The CDR3 nucleotides are TGTGCCAGTAACGCCGGGACTTCTAGCACAGATACGCAGTATTTT. Encoded protein: CASNAGTSSTDTQYF. Looking up the rest from reference TRBV19 and TRBJ2-3 gives the full variable domain: DGGITQSPKYLFRKEGQNVTLSCEQNLNHDAMYWYRQDPGQGLRLIYYSQIVNDFQKGDIAEGYSVSREKKESFPLTVTSAQKNPTAFYLCASNAGTSSTDTQYFGPGTRLTVL.

The chain joins TRBV28 to TRBJ2-3; 9 bases line up with TRBD2. CDR1 is MDHEN and CDR2 is SYDVKM in the germline V gene. Losses at the gene ends were 7 bases for V and 3 bases for J; bases not matched to a gene: 8. The CDR3 extends over 15 amino acids. As DNA, the CDR3 is TGTGCCAGCACCCCTGCTAGCGGGATTACAGATACGCAGTATTTT. This sequence encodes CASTPASGITDTQYF.

V gene TRBV30 combines with J gene TRBJ2-1, with D perhaps TRBD2 (6 bases). This CDR3 has 11 amino acids. V lost 0 bases and J lost 10, with 7 bases in between. The V gene's germline CDR1 is GTSNPN and CDR2 SVGIG (reference sequence). The CDR3 reads CAWSVRGEQFF. As DNA, the CDR3 is TGTGCCTGGAGTGTACGGGGGGAGCAGTTCTTC. Variable domain in full (rest from reference TRBV30 and TRBJ2-1): SQTIHQWPATLVQPVGSPLSLECTVEGTSNPNLYWYRQAAGRGLQLLFYSVGIGQISSEVPQNLSASRPQDRQFILSSKKLLLSDSGFYLCAWSVRGEQFFGPGTRLTVL.

The chain employs TRBV2 and TRBJ2-7, with D possibly being TRBD1 (5 bases). The CDR3 has 14 residues. V gave up 6 bases and J gave up 3 bases, with 15 bases separating them. Germline V gene lookup returns CDR1 SNHLY and CDR2 FYNNEI. The CDR3 nucleotides are TGTGCCAGCAGCCATCCGGAGACAGACTACGAGCAGTACTTC. This gives the protein CASSHPETDYEQYF.

V gene TRBV6-5 combines with J gene TRBJ1-2; maybe TRBD1 (5 bases). Trimming stripped 5 bases from V and 5 bases from J, with 18 bases between. CDR3 length equals 15 residues. CDR1 and CDR2 from the germline V gene are MNHEY and SVGAGI. The CDR3: CASSPRGGRGYGYTF. The CDR3, as DNA: TGTGCCAGCAGTCCCCGGGGGGGTCGCGGGTATGGCTACACCTTC.

The V gene is TRBV7-2, the J gene TRBJ1-1; 9 nucleotides align to TRBD1. Germline V gene data show CDR1 as SGHTA and CDR2 as FQGNSA. The ends lost 5 bases at V and 11 bases at J; junction bases unmatched: 9. This CDR3 has 13 residues. The CDR3 DNA reads as TGTGCCAGCAGCAAAGCCGGGGACAGGGTGGCTTTCTTT. Residues: CASSKAGDRVAFF.

The chain carries TRBV7-9 and TRBJ2-7; maybe TRBD1 (6 bases). V lost 2 bases and J 5 bases, leaving 10 bases between the germline ends. Germline CDR1 is SEHNR and CDR2 is FQNEAQ (reference sequence). The CDR3 runs to 13 residues. The chain's CDR3 is CASSLQGLHEQYF. CDR3 sequence (DNA): TGTGCCAGCAGCTTACAGGGGTTGCACGAGCAGTACTTC.

The rearrangement joins TRBV2 to TRBJ1-1, with 7 bases fitting TRBD1. This CDR3 is 15 amino acids long. Germline V gene sequence: CDR1 SNHLY, CDR2 FYNNEI. The V gene end was trimmed by 6 bases and the J gene end by 1 base; junction bases not matched to a gene: 8. CDR3 nucleotide sequence: TGTGCCAGCAGGGCAACCGGGACAGCGAACACTGAAGCTTTCTTT. Translated, it gives CASRATGTANTEAFF.

The chain uses TRBV28 and TRBJ2-7, with a possible D match to TRBD1 (6 bases). Germline V CDR1 and CDR2: MDHEN, SYDVKM. V gave up 5 bases and J gave up 11 bases, with 16 bases separating them. This CDR3 contains 12 residues. The CDR3 coding sequence is TGTGCCAGCAGTCTAAACAGGGATCGCGAGTACTTC. Translated: CASSLNRDREYF.

The V and J genes are TRBV7-2 and TRBJ2-1, with D perhaps TRBD2 (6 bases). CDR3 length: 16 residues. The V and J ends lost 1 base and 6 bases respectively, with 16 bases between them. Germline V lookup: CDR1 SGHTA, CDR2 FQGNSA. Written as DNA, the CDR3 is TGTGCCAGCAGCTTAGTCTTCTCCGGGGGTGGCAATGAGCAGTTCTTC. This translates into CASSLVFSGGGNEQFF. The entire variable domain, with the rest obtained from reference TRBV7-2 and TRBJ2-1, is as follows: GAGVSQSPSNKVTEKGKDVELRCDPISGHTALYWYRQSLGQGLEFLIYFQGNSAPDKSGLPSDRFSAERTGGSVSTLTIQRTQQEDSAVYLCASSLVFSGGGNEQFFGPGTRLTVL.

V gene TRBV4-1 combines with J gene TRBJ1-2, with 9 nucleotides matching TRBD1. Trimming took 2 bases from V and 8 from J; bases not matched to a gene: 9. The germline V gene encodes CDR1 MGHRA and CDR2 YSYEKL. This CDR3 has 15 residues. The CDR3 protein is CASSQLRTGVEGYTF. The CDR3 DNA reads TGCGCCAGCAGCCAACTCCGGACAGGGGTAGAAGGCTACACCTTC.

The chain joins TRBV2 to TRBJ1-1; D is perhaps TRBD1 (6 bases). Germline CDR1 is SNHLY and CDR2 is FYNNEI. The CDR3 is 12 amino acids. V lost 6 bases and J lost 7, with 12 bases in between. The CDR3 here is CASSRDIGEAFF. In DNA, the CDR3 is TGTGCCAGCAGCCGGGACATTGGTGAAGCTTTCTTT.

This clone has a single count. V usage is TRBV2 and J usage is TRBJ1-2, with a tentative D call TRBD1 (5 bases). Germline V lookup: CDR1 SNHLY, CDR2 FYNNEI. V lost 2 bases to trimming and J lost 8 bases, with 12 bases between them. The CDR3 runs to 13 residues. CDR3 sequence reads: CASSESGMWGYTF. The DNA for the CDR3 is TGTGCCAGCAGTGAATCAGGGATGTGGGGCTACACCTTC.

The chain recombines TRBV5-1 with TRBJ1-3; no clear D gene. Per germline, CDR1 SGHRS and CDR2 YFSETQ. Trimming removed 4 bases at V and 4 bases at J, with 9 bases between. This CDR3 is built from 13 residues. The CDR3 reads CASSVDTGNTIYF. In DNA form, the CDR3 reads TGCGCCAGCAGCGTAGACACAGGAAACACCATATATTTT.

This clone was observed a few times. V is TRBV18 and J is TRBJ2-2; TRBD2 agrees at 7 bases. The CDR3 loop spans 15 amino acids. The germline V gene has CDR1 KGHSH and CDR2 LQKENI. The J segment lost 3 bases and the V segment lost 3 bases, leaving 4 bases of the junction unmatched. The CDR3 nucleotides read TGTGCCAGCTCACCCAGCGGGACCTACACCGGGGAGCTGTTTTTT. This encodes CASSPSGTYTGELFF. Full variable domain (missing parts from reference TRBV18 and TRBJ2-2): NAGVMQNPRHLVRRRGQEARLRCSPMKGHSHVYWYRQLPEEGLKFMVYLQKENIIDESGMPKERFSAEFPKEGPSILRIQQVVRGDSAAYFCASSPSGTYTGELFFGEGSRLTVL.

This clone has only a few counts. This chain uses TRBV5-5 with TRBJ1-1, with a tentative D call TRBD1 (6 bases). V lost 5 bases and J 4 bases, leaving 18 bases between the germline ends. CDR3 length: 15 amino acids. The germline gives CDR1 SGHKS, CDR2 YYEKEE (reference sequence). The CDR3 nucleotides read TGTGCCAGCAGTTCTAGGGACACACGTCCCACTGAAGCTTTCTTT. This encodes CASSSRDTRPTEAFF.